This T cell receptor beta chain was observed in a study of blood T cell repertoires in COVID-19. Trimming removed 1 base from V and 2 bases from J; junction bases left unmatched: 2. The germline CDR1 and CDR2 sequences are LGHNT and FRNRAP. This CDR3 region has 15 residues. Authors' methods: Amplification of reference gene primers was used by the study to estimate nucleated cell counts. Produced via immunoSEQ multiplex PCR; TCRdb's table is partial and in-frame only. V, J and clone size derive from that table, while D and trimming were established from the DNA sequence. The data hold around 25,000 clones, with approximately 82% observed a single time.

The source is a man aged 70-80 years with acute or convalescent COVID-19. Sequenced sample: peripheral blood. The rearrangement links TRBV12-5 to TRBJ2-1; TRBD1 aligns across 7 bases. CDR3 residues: CASGLDRGTYNEQFF. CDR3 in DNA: TGTGCTAGTGGTTTGGACAGGGGTACCTACAATGAGCAGTTCTTC.